A single sample gave rise to the 6 T cell receptor beta chains below, sequenced in a study of control samples from healthy donors and cancer patients. Measured with immunoSEQ multiplex PCR; TCRdb has only the in-frame clones, and not every one. The sample has tens of thousands of clones, 70% to 90% seen once. The specimen sequenced was PBMCs. All receptors derive from a woman aged 60-75 years with lung cancer.

V gene TRBV6-5 combines with J gene TRBJ1-6, with TRBD1 matching 9 bases. V lost 6 bases, J lost 9 bases, and 6 bases stayed unmatched. The germline V gene has CDR1 MNHEY and CDR2 SVGAGI. The CDR3 has 14 amino acids. CDR3 sequence reads: CASSSGTGSSPLHF. Here the CDR3 DNA reads TGTGCCAGCAGCTCCGGGACAGGGAGTTCACCCCTCCACTTT.

The V and J genes are TRBV6-5 and TRBJ2-5, with 9 bases fitting TRBD2. Unmatched junction bases numbered 10, after V lost 8 bases and J lost 9 bases. Germline CDR1 reads MNHEY; CDR2 reads SVGAGI. CDR3 size: 13 residues. The CDR3 reads CASLKELAGAQYF. CDR3 in DNA: TGTGCCAGCTTAAAGGAGTTAGCGGGGGCCCAGTACTTC.

In its sample, this clone was seen a few times. The chain employs TRBV5-8 and TRBJ2-5, with D perhaps matching TRBD2 (6 bases). Germline CDR1 reads SGHTS; CDR2 reads YDEGEE. The V gene lost 4 bases and the J gene lost 6 bases, with 22 bases spanning the gap. CDR3 length: 16 amino acids. The CDR3 loop is CASSPYVGGTTKTQYF. CDR3 nucleotides: TGTGCCAGCAGCCCCTACGTGGGGGGAACAACGAAGACCCAGTACTTC.

V gene TRBV20-1 combines with J gene TRBJ2-7; tentatively, D is TRBD1 (5 bases). CDR1 DFQATT and CDR2 SNEGSKA come from the germline V gene (reference sequence). V was clipped by 6 bases and J by 7 bases, with 10 bases between them. The CDR3 consists of 10 residues. CDR3 DNA sequence: TGCAGTGCCCATCAGGGTGAGCAGTACTTC. Amino acids: CSAHQGEQYF.

This sequence joins TRBV7-8 and TRBJ2-3, with a weak D call TRBD2 (5 bases). Trimming cost V 5 bases and J 6 bases, with 12 bases left between them. The CDR3 is 13 amino acids. The V gene's germline CDR1 is SGHVS and CDR2 FQNEAQ. CDR3 sequence: CASSPRSGDTQYF. CDR3 bases: TGTGCCAGCAGCCCCCGGTCGGGGGATACGCAGTATTTT.

The V gene is TRBV18, the J gene TRBJ2-3; D gene ambiguous. Trimming left V 0 bases short and J 4 bases short, with 2 bases between. Germline CDR1 reads KGHSH; CDR2 reads LQKENI. The CDR3 sequence is 12 residues long. The CDR3: CASSPPADTQYF. In nucleotides, the CDR3 is TGTGCCAGCTCACCACCGGCAGATACGCAGTATTTT.